The following is a TCR beta chain sequence with its context. Its antigen is not yet known. It has no much larger one-base neighbor in the sample; base qualities were not kept. The data are from a study of T cell changes during pregnancy in multiple sclerosis (dated by TCRdb to about 2019). With respect to the entire study: In women with multiple sclerosis, the researchers looked at how the T cell repertoire shifted as pregnancy progressed.

The method behind the library was the immunoSEQ multiplex PCR assay. Entries here come from immuneACCESS through TCRdb and include only in-frame sequences with V and J called. Some clones fail to appear in such tables; in the studies checked, an unresolved V gene covers under half of the shortfall, and the cause of the remainder is unknown. The sample records fewer than 85,000 clones, about 92% of which are singletons. The ten largest make up 2% to 2.5% of the sample. V and J are trimmed by 2 bases and 4 bases, and the gene matches miss 9 bases of the junction. The CDR3 has 19 amino acids, counting the end cysteine and phenylalanine. Here the CDR3 DNA is all that survives: 57 bases in frame from base 1. The CDR1 and CDR2 encoded by the germline V gene are KGHSH and LQKENI.

The TCR comes from a female donor with multiple sclerosis, enrolled in a pregnancy study. This specimen was peripheral blood, taken before pregnancy. The chain is made from TRBV18 and TRBJ2-2; 14 bases in between match TRBD2. The DNA sequence is given as TGTGCCAGCTCACCAAACAGACTAGCGGGAGGGCCGAGCACCGGGGAGCTGTTTTTT. It codes for CASSPNRLAGGPSTGELFF.